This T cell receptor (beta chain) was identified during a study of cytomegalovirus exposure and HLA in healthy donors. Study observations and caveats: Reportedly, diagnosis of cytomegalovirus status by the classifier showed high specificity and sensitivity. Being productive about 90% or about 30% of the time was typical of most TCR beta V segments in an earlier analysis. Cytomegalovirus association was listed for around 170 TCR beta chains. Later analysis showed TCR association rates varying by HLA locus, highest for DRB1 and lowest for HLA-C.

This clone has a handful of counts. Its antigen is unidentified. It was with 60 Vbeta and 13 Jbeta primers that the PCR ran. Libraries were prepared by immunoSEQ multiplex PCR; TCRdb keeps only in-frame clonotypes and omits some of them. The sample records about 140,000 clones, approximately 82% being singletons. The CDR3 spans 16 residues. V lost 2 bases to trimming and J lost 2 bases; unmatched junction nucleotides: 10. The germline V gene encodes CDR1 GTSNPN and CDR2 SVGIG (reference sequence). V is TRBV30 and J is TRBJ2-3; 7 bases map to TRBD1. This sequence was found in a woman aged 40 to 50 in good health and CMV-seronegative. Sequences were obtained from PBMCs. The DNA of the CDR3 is TGTGCCTGGAGTAATCCCAACAGGGGTCCCACAGATACGCAGTATTTT. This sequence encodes CAWSNPNRGPTDTQYF.